The text below deals with one T cell receptor (beta chain). The data were obtained in a study of blood T cell repertoires in COVID-19. About the research overall: Sample material is recorded as cDNA or gDNA derived from T cells, B-cell-depleted T cells, or PBMCs.

Libraries were prepared by immunoSEQ multiplex PCR; TCRdb keeps only in-frame clonotypes and omits some of them. The table has approximately 200,000 clones, about 85% seen once; the top ten hold roughly 20%. Participants were placed into cohorts based on the clinical history they reported. This CDR3 spans 14 amino acids. V lost 5 bases and J lost 8; bases outside the gene matches: 11. Germline V CDR1 and CDR2: SEHNR, FQNEAQ (reference sequence). This clonotype was sampled from a middle-aged man who had recovered from COVID-19. The specimen was PBMCs or T cells enriched from blood (not recorded which). This chain connects TRBV7-9 to TRBJ1-2; 7 bases fit TRBD1. The CDR3 spells CASSDRQGFGGYTF. CDR3 DNA: TGTGCCAGCAGCGACCGACAGGGCTTTGGGGGCTACACCTTC. The variable domain in full, completed from reference TRBV7-9 and TRBJ1-2, reads DTGVSQNPRHKITKRGQNVTFRCDPISEHNRLYWYRQTLGQGPEFLTYFQNEAQLEKSRLLSDRFSAERPKGSFSTLEIQRTEQGDSAMYLCASSDRQGFGGYTFGSGTRLTVV.